The clone carrying this T cell receptor (beta chain) was counted between two and nine times. The CDR3 loop spans 14 amino acids. Germline CDR1 ENHRY, CDR2 SYGVKD. The ends were cut back, 6 bases at V and 9 bases at J, with 20 bases in the middle. This sample is part of a study of T cells after yellow fever vaccination. Conversion of TCR transcripts into cDNA relied on 5'RACE template switching, which added a universal primer site and UMIs. Using its own MiXCR run on the 5' RACE reads, TCRdb lists one record per CDR3 protein. Here the sample spans around 590,000 distinct CDR3 sequences, 10% to 15% being singletons.

The genes are TRBV10-3 and TRBJ2-5; D is possibly TRBD1 or TRBD2 (6 bases each). The receptor was derived from a man between 25 and 39 years old who received the YFV17D yellow fever vaccine. The sample consisted of PBMCs, taken on the day of the yellow fever booster vaccination. The DNA of the CDR3 is TGTGCCATCAGCCCCGAGGGGGGTCTTTCGTCCCAGTACTTC. Protein: CAISPEGGLSSQYF.